The 30 T cell receptor beta chains listed next were all sequenced from one sample in a study of regulatory T cells in long-lasting Graves disease. The sample's time point: newly diagnosed GD, antithyroid drugs for less than 3 months. Making the TCR library involved RNA that had been extracted from PBMCs. Both iRepertoire HTBI primers and Arm-PCR of CDR3 regions were used to build the TCR beta libraries. TCRdb recomputed calls from the multiplex PCR reads with MiXCR, one row per CDR3 protein. The sample lists fewer than 500,000 distinct CDR3 sequences; around 15% were seen once. These sequences were also reported in another study, on T cells in Graves' hyperthyroidism and ophthalmopathy.

This specimen consisted of peripheral blood mononuclear cells (PBMCs), obtained at new diagnosis, from a patient treated with antithyroid drugs. These receptors all come from a man aged 40-49 years with Graves disease.

The chain joins TRBV4-2 to TRBJ2-4; D is uncertain. V lost 8 bases and J 8 bases, leaving 16 bases between the germline ends. Per the germline V gene, CDR1 is LGHNA and CDR2 is YNFKEQ. The CDR3 runs to 13 residues. CDR3 nucleotide sequence: TGTGCCAGCGAGGACCCGGGCCGGCACATTCAGTACTTC. Its translation: CASEDPGRHIQYF.

To note about this clonotype: This clone may be a read error of a much larger clone one base away. This sequence joins TRBV7-9 and TRBJ2-3, with D tentatively TRBD2 (5 bases). CDR3 length: 15 residues. CDR1 and CDR2 (germline): SEHNR, FQNEAQ (reference sequence). V dropped 1 base and J dropped 8 bases, with 16 bases sitting between them. As DNA, the CDR3 is TGTGCCAGCAGCTTAGGAGGGCCGAGCGCAGGTACGCAGTATTTT. Protein product: CASSLGGPSAGTQYF.

This clonotype was counted ten times or more. The chain couples TRBV5-1 to TRBJ2-7, with D uncertain. V was shortened by 0 bases and J by 5 bases, with 15 bases between the two germline ends. The CDR3 is 15 amino acids. Germline assignment: CDR1 SGHRS and CDR2 YFSETQ. The CDR3 loop reads CASSLVDRPPDEQYF. DNA of the CDR3: TGCGCCAGCAGCTTGGTTGACCGCCCTCCCGACGAGCAGTACTTC.

V is TRBV6-5 and J is TRBJ2-3; 13 nucleotides line up with TRBD2. The germline CDR1 and CDR2 sequences are MNHEY and SVGAGI. V lost 4 bases and J lost 4; bases outside the gene matches: 5. This CDR3 is built from 16 residues. In DNA form, the CDR3 reads TGTGCCAGCAGTTCCCGACTAGCGGGAGGAGCAGATACGCAGTATTTT. Translated: CASSSRLAGGADTQYF.

The V gene is TRBV29-1, the J gene TRBJ2-5; D is unresolved. In germline, CDR1 is SQVTM, CDR2 ANQGSEA. The CDR3 totals 14 residues. Trimming removed 2 bases from V and 1 base from J, with 11 bases in between. CDR3 bases: TGCAGCGTTGAATCCCCTGGGATCCAAGAGACCCAGTACTTC. Protein product: CSVESPGIQETQYF.

This clonotype came up many times. The V call is TRBV7-3, the J call TRBJ2-3, with TRBD2 matching 7 bases. The germline V gene encodes CDR1 SGHTA and CDR2 FQGTGA. With 2 bases clipped from V and 3 bases from J, the junction kept 5 bases outside the gene matches. This CDR3 spans 15 amino acids. CDR3 DNA: TGTGCCAGCAGCTTAGGCGGGAGTACTACAGATACGCAGTATTTT. Protein sequence: CASSLGGSTTDTQYF.

This clonotype was counted many times. The chain's CDR3 is CASSRSTEAFF. The CDR3 DNA follows: TGTGCCAGCAGCCGCAGCACTGAAGCTTTCTTT. V usage is TRBV27 and J usage is TRBJ1-1; D uncertain. Germline CDR1 reads MNHEY; CDR2 reads SMNVEV (reference sequence). The CDR3 is made up of 11 amino acids. The ends were cut back, 6 bases at V and 4 bases at J, with 6 bases in the middle.

This clonotype was detected only a few times. The V gene is TRBV27, the J gene TRBJ1-6; TRBD1 matches 8 bases. The germline CDR1 and CDR2 sequences are MNHEY and SMNVEV (reference sequence). CDR3 size: 14 residues. J lost 9 bases, V lost 5 bases, and 6 bases had no gene match. The CDR3 loop is CASSTGQASSPLHF. Written as DNA, the CDR3 is TGTGCCAGCAGTACGGGACAGGCCAGTTCACCCCTCCACTTT.

This chain connects TRBV5-1 to TRBJ2-2; no clear D. This CDR3 is 14 amino acids long. Deletions cut 4 bases from V and 6 bases from J, with 13 bases between. CDR1 is SGHRS, CDR2 YFSETQ, per germline. The CDR3 DNA follows: TGCGCCAGCAGCCTCGCTATTTTGGCCGGGGAGCTGTTTTTT. Translation: CASSLAILAGELFF.

The table lists this clonotype with many counts. The chain couples TRBV28 to TRBJ1-1; the match to TRBD1 covers 7 bases. CDR1 is MDHEN, CDR2 SYDVKM, per germline. J lost 8 bases, V lost 7 bases, and 7 bases had no gene match. The CDR3 covers 12 residues. Here the CDR3 DNA reads TGTGCCAGCATCCTCAGGGGGTCCGAAGCTTTCTTT. Translation: CASILRGSEAFF. Drawing the rest from reference TRBV28 and TRBJ1-1, the complete variable domain is DVKVTQSSRYLVKRTGEKVFLECVQDMDHENMFWYRQDPGLGLRLIYFSYDVKMKEKGDIPEGYSVSREKKERFSLILESASTNQTSMYLCASILRGSEAFFGQGTRLTVV.

With regard to this clonotype: This may stem from a read error, because a much larger clone lies one nucleotide away. The chain recombines TRBV20-1 with TRBJ2-1; 7 bases are shared with TRBD1. Germline V gene lookup returns CDR1 DFQATT and CDR2 SNEGSKA (reference sequence). V lost 0 bases to trimming and J lost 10 bases; unmatched junction nucleotides: 21. The CDR3 consists of 18 residues. CDR3 amino acids: CSARDRGGRTGRTYEQFF. The CDR3 bases are TGCAGTGCTAGAGATCGAGGTGGCCGGACAGGTAGAACTTACGAGCAGTTCTTC.

This clonotype was counted only a few times. The chain carries TRBV15 and TRBJ1-1; TRBD1 might be the D (6 bases). The CDR3 sequence is 19 residues long. V was trimmed by 5 bases and J by 4 bases, leaving 29 bases between them. Per germline, CDR1 LNHNV and CDR2 YYDKDF (reference sequence). The CDR3 DNA is TGTGCCACCAGCCTCCCCCCCGAAGGGCAGGGGTGGTTCAGCACTGAAGCTTTCTTT. As protein: CATSLPPEGQGWFSTEAFF.

The CDR3 loop reads CASSHGSNQETQYF. The CDR3 coding sequence is TGTGCCAGCAGCCACGGGAGTAACCAAGAGACCCAGTACTTC. The chain employs TRBV7-9 and TRBJ2-5; tentatively, D is TRBD2 (6 bases). Germline CDR1 and CDR2: SEHNR and FQNEAQ (reference sequence). V lost 5 bases to trimming and J lost 0 bases, with 10 bases between them. The CDR3 extends over 14 amino acids.

CDR3 sequence: CASSPQVSGNTIYF. The CDR3 coding sequence is TGTGCCAGCAGCCCGCAGGTCTCTGGAAACACCATATATTTT. The chain couples TRBV7-2 to TRBJ1-3, with unresolved D. Germline V lookup: CDR1 SGHTA, CDR2 FQGNSA. V was clipped by 5 bases and J by 0 bases, with 8 bases between them. This CDR3 spans 14 amino acids. The variable domain in full, with the rest retrieved from reference TRBV7-2 and TRBJ1-3, is GAGVSQSPSNKVTEKGKDVELRCDPISGHTALYWYRQSLGQGLEFLIYFQGNSAPDKSGLPSDRFSAERTGGSVSTLTIQRTQQEDSAVYLCASSPQVSGNTIYFGEGSWLTVV.

The V gene is TRBV24-1, the J gene TRBJ2-7, with 7 bases fitting TRBD1. Trimming at V came to 4 bases and at J to 3 bases, leaving 8 bases not matched to a gene. The CDR3 length is 15 residues. Germline V gene sequence: CDR1 KGHDR, CDR2 SFDVKD. The CDR3 is CATSDGDRGFYEQYF. The CDR3 bases are TGTGCCACCAGTGACGGGGACAGAGGTTTCTACGAGCAGTACTTC.

Only a few counts were recorded for this clonotype. A much larger clone differs by one base, so this may be a read error. The chain carries TRBV7-9 and TRBJ2-6, with D unclear. The CDR3 loop spans 15 amino acids. The germline CDR1 and CDR2 sequences are SEHNR and FQNEAQ (reference sequence). V lost 2 bases to trimming and J lost 0 bases, with 5 bases between them. CDR3 bases: TGTGCCAGCAGCTTAACCCTCTCTGGGGCCAACGTCCTGACTTTC. Amino acid sequence: CASSLTLSGANVLTF.

Here the CDR3 reads CASRPRTSADDTQYF. CDR3 sequence (DNA): TGTGCCAGCAGACCACGGACTAGCGCGGATGATACGCAGTATTTT. The chain is built from TRBV6-1 and TRBJ2-3, with 9 bases matching TRBD2. This CDR3 region has 15 residues. The junction had 10 bases not matched to a gene; V was cut back by 6 bases and J by 6 bases. Germline V gene data show CDR1 as MNHNS and CDR2 as SASEGT.

There are many counts of this clonotype. The genes are TRBV12-3 or TRBV12-4 and TRBJ2-3; 7 bases are shared with TRBD2. V lost 5 bases and J lost 4; bases outside the gene matches: 12. The CDR3 has 16 amino acids. The CDR3 region has the DNA TGTGCCAGCAGTCCGGGACTACCAAGAGGGTCAGATACGCAGTATTTT. This gives the protein CASSPGLPRGSDTQYF.

This clonotype has ten or more counts. V gene TRBV2 combines with J gene TRBJ2-1; tentative D call: TRBD2 (5 bases). The length of the CDR3 is 13 residues. Trimming pared 3 bases from V and 8 bases from J, leaving 11 bases between. The germline V gene has CDR1 SNHLY and CDR2 FYNNEI. The DNA for the CDR3 is TGTGCCAGCAGTGACTACGAGGGCGATGAGCAGTTCTTC. Translated, it gives CASSDYEGDEQFF. The variable domain in full, with the rest retrieved from reference TRBV2 and TRBJ2-1, is EPEVTQTPSHQVTQMGQEVILRCVPISNHLYFYWYRQILGQKVEFLVSFYNNEISEKSEIFDDQFSVERPDGSNFTLKIRSTKLEDSAMYFCASSDYEGDEQFFGPGTRLTVL.

This clonotype was seen ten or more times. The chain recombines TRBV5-1 with TRBJ2-1, with 15 nucleotides matching TRBD2. The CDR3 length is 16 residues. Germline V gene sequence: CDR1 SGHRS, CDR2 YFSETQ. V trimming: 4 bases; J trimming: 8 bases; junction bases outside the gene matches: 7. The CDR3, as DNA: TGCGCCAGCAGCGGCGGGACTAGCGGGAGGTTCGATGAGCAGTTCTTC. As protein: CASSGGTSGRFDEQFF.

This clonotype was found many times. The chain recombines TRBV5-1 with TRBJ2-7; 9 positions match TRBD1. The CDR3 totals 14 residues. J lost 0 bases, V lost 7 bases, and 5 bases had no gene match. From germline, CDR1 is SGHRS and CDR2 YFSETQ. In nucleotides, the CDR3 is TGCGCCAGCGCCTACAGGGGGCTCTCCTACGAGCAGTACTTC. It encodes CASAYRGLSYEQYF. The full variable domain, with the rest looked up from reference TRBV5-1 and TRBJ2-7, is KAGVTQTPRYLIKTRGQQVTLSCSPISGHRSVSWYQQTPGQGLQFLFEYFSETQRNKGNFPGRFSGRQFSNSRSEMNVSTLELGDSALYLCASAYRGLSYEQYFGPGTRLTVT.

This clonotype was detected a few times. The V call is TRBV27, the J call TRBJ2-7, with a weak D call TRBD2 (5 bases). V lost 1 base and J lost 6, with 16 bases in between. CDR3 length: 15 amino acids. Germline CDR1 is MNHEY and CDR2 is SMNVEV (reference sequence). The CDR3 loop reads CASSLLSGKIGEQYF. The CDR3 nucleotides are TGTGCCAGCAGTTTATTGAGCGGAAAGATTGGCGAGCAGTACTTC.

The gene calls are TRBV5-1 and TRBJ2-3, with 13 bases matching TRBD2. The CDR3 totals 17 residues. The junction had 9 bases not matched to a gene; V was cut back by 4 bases and J by 4 bases. In germline, CDR1 is SGHRS, CDR2 YFSETQ. The CDR3 loop reads CASSLLGTSGNPDTQYF. The DNA of the CDR3 is TGCGCCAGCAGCCTCCTAGGGACTAGCGGGAACCCAGATACGCAGTATTTT.

This clonotype was counted a few times. The chain employs TRBV10-3 and TRBJ2-1; 7 bases are a match to TRBD2. Trimming removed 5 bases from V and 15 bases from J; junction bases left unmatched: 16. Per the germline V gene, CDR1 is ENHRY and CDR2 is SYGVKD. CDR3 length: 14 residues. In DNA, the CDR3 is TGTGCCATCAGTCCTGGAGCGGGGAGCGGGAATCTGTTCTTC. It yields the protein CAISPGAGSGNLFF.

J is TRBJ1-1 and V is TRBV5-1; possibly TRBD1 for D (6 bases). The CDR3 length is 14 residues. V lost 3 bases and J lost 3, with 12 bases in between. Germline V gives CDR1 SGHRS, CDR2 YFSETQ. CDR3 bases: TGCGCCAGCAGCTCCGGACAGCCGGACACTGAAGCTTTCTTT. Protein: CASSSGQPDTEAFF.

About this clonotype: A much more abundant neighbour one base away suggests this may be a read error. The chain combines TRBV20-1 with TRBJ2-7; no firm D call. Germline CDR1 DFQATT, CDR2 SNEGSKA (reference sequence). This CDR3 comprises 16 residues. The V and J ends lost 2 bases and 7 bases respectively, with 24 bases between them. The CDR3 spells CSARTFSAASYNEQYF. The CDR3 DNA reads as TGCAGTGCTAGAACGTTCTCTGCGGCCTCCTACAATGAGCAGTACTTC.

Many counts were recorded for this clonotype. V gene TRBV20-1 combines with J gene TRBJ2-7; tentative D call: TRBD1 (6 bases). The CDR3 is 15 residues long. V lost 5 bases to trimming and J lost 1 base, with 18 bases between them. Germline assignment: CDR1 DFQATT and CDR2 SNEGSKA (reference sequence). Here the CDR3 reads CSAAKGQRTSYEQYF. CDR3 nucleotides: TGCAGTGCTGCAAAAGGACAGAGGACTTCCTACGAGCAGTACTTC.

This clonotype appeared a single time. The rearrangement uses TRBV7-9 and TRBJ2-5; D might be TRBD2 (6 bases). The CDR3 is made up of 12 amino acids. Trimming shortened V by 0 bases and J by 9 bases, and 8 bases separated the two germline ends. CDR1 and CDR2 (germline): SEHNR, FQNEAQ (reference sequence). CDR3 DNA: TGTGCCAGCAGCTTAGCGGGGGAGGCCCAGTACTTC. The encoded protein is CASSLAGEAQYF.

This clonotype was seen ten or more times. The chain links TRBV7-2 to TRBJ2-1, with D perhaps matching TRBD1 or TRBD2 (7 bases each). The CDR3 has 17 amino acids. Trimming left V 7 bases short and J 9 bases short, with 28 bases between. The germline CDR1 and CDR2 sequences are SGHTA and FQGNSA. The CDR3 protein is CASIQSSLFPGGGEQFF. CDR3 DNA: TGTGCCAGCATCCAAAGTTCCCTGTTCCCAGGGGGGGGTGAGCAGTTCTTC.

This clonotype was counted ten times or more. The V call is TRBV20-1, the J call TRBJ2-1; tentatively, D is TRBD2 (5 bases). This CDR3 is built from 14 residues. Germline lookup yields CDR1 DFQATT and CDR2 SNEGSKA (reference sequence). V lost 3 bases to trimming and J lost 4 bases, with 13 bases between them. CDR3 sequence (DNA): TGCAGTGCTAGCGAGGGAAGAGCTTACAATGAGCAGTTCTTC. It specifies CSASEGRAYNEQFF.